Presented here are 2 T cell receptor beta chains from one specimen sequenced in a study of cytomegalovirus exposure and HLA in healthy donors. Primers: 60 Vbeta forward and 13 Jbeta reverse. TCRdb's copy holds only in-frame clones and misses some; the assay was immunoSEQ multiplex PCR. This sample has some 200,000 clones, with over 65% found just once. Source material: PBMCs. The receptors originated from a woman in her thirties in good health and CMV-seronegative.

This clone was detected once. CDR3 in DNA: TGTGCCAGCAGTTACTCCGGGACAGGGGATGAAAAACTGTTTTTT. It translates to CASSYSGTGDEKLFF. The chain joins TRBV6-5 to TRBJ1-4, with TRBD1 matching over 10 bases. The J segment lost 6 bases and the V segment lost 0 bases, leaving 1 base of the junction unmatched. This CDR3 contains 15 residues. Germline CDR1 and CDR2: MNHEY and SVGAGI.

The V and J genes are TRBV19 and TRBJ2-7; D is possibly TRBD2 (6 bases). Trimming shortened V by 3 bases and J by 6 bases, and 15 bases separated the two germline ends. CDR3 size: 14 residues. Germline CDR1 LNHDA, CDR2 SQIVND (reference sequence). CDR3 sequence reads: CASSILGSGSEQYF. In nucleotides, the CDR3 is TGTGCCAGTAGTATTCTAGGTAGCGGCTCCGAGCAGTACTTC.